This entry concerns a single T cell receptor (beta chain). Antigen: not known. This entry comes from a study of blood T cells in healthy people across ages. Study results and caveats: Changes seen in expanded clonotypes were possibly confounded by donor CMV status left unknown. More naive CD4+ cells and higher diversity were found in long-lived than in aged donors.

Primed by a sample-barcoded 5' primer and a J-beta primer mix, a second PCR proceeded for roughly 7 to 11 cycles. TCRdb ran MiXCR on the 5' RACE reads and lists one entry per CDR3 protein. The sample holds about 780,000 distinct CDR3 sequences, roughly 26% seen once. The CDR3 is 16 residues long. In germline, CDR1 is SGHRS, CDR2 YFSETQ. Trimming stripped 4 bases from V and 0 bases from J, with 14 bases between. These data also formed part of another study, on T cells of mothers and their children.

This chain links TRBV5-1 with TRBJ2-1; D unclear. The sample consisted of blood. The receptor was derived from a boy aged 5-17 years in good health. The CDR3 spells CASSHPDGSSYNEQFF. Written as DNA, the CDR3 is TGCGCCAGCAGCCATCCGGACGGATCCTCCTACAATGAGCAGTTCTTC.